Listed below are T cell receptor beta chains from one sample, sequenced in a study of blood T cell repertoires in COVID-19. Some clones are missing from TCRdb's copy, which holds only in-frame ones; the method was immunoSEQ multiplex PCR. The table lists over 100,000 clones, around 86% of them singletons. Sequenced sample: peripheral blood. The receptor set was obtained from a man in his forties or fifties with acute or convalescent COVID-19. CDR3s include the opening cysteine and the closing phenylalanine or tryptophan. The D gene is left open where the match is weak.

V: TRBV5-1
D: TRBD1
CDR3: CASSMGQVVDEQYF

V: TRBV6-2/TRBV6-3
D: TRBD1
CDR3: CASSYEGALDNEQFF

V: TRBV7-9
D: TRBD1
CDR3: CASSLTFRGQADTEAFF

V: TRBV18
D: TRBD2
CDR3: CASSRTSGTYNEQFF

V: TRBV2
D: -
CDR3: CASSLRGGLAGGYTF

V: TRBV7-2
D: TRBD1
CDR3: CASSIRGSTGRTQETQYF

V: TRBV7-9
D: TRBD1
CDR3: CASSTPTGANTEAFF

V: TRBV10-3
D: -
CDR3: CAISERVGLASSYEQYF

V: TRBV14
D: -
CDR3: CASSRLQAEGYTF

V: TRBV6-5
D: -
CDR3: CASSYYTSTGHNEQFF